The source of this TCR beta chain is a study of blood T cell repertoires in COVID-19. Across the study: Spain, Italy and the United States supplied samples that represented acute and convalescent COVID-19.

The participants were between about 18 and 89 years old and came from roughly 24 US areas. Membership in each cohort depended on participant-reported clinical history. Authors' processing steps: Using reference gene primer amplification, nucleated cell counts were estimated. TCRdb's copy holds only in-frame clones and misses some; the assay was immunoSEQ multiplex PCR. V, J and clone size were drawn from that table, and D and trimming were deduced from the DNA. The data hold 200,000 to 250,000 clones, with 83% observed a single time. The CDR3 totals 14 residues. CDR1 and CDR2 from the germline V gene are SEHNR and FQNEAQ (reference sequence). Unmatched junction bases numbered 5, after V lost 5 bases and J lost 3 bases.

The rearrangement joins TRBV7-9 to TRBJ2-3, with TRBD1 identical over 7 bases. The receptor was isolated from a woman in her fifties or sixties who had been exposed to COVID-19. Sequenced material: PBMCs or T cells enriched from blood (not recorded which). DNA of the CDR3: TGTGCCAGCAGCCCCAGGGGGTTTACAGATACGCAGTATTTT. Protein product: CASSPRGFTDTQYF.